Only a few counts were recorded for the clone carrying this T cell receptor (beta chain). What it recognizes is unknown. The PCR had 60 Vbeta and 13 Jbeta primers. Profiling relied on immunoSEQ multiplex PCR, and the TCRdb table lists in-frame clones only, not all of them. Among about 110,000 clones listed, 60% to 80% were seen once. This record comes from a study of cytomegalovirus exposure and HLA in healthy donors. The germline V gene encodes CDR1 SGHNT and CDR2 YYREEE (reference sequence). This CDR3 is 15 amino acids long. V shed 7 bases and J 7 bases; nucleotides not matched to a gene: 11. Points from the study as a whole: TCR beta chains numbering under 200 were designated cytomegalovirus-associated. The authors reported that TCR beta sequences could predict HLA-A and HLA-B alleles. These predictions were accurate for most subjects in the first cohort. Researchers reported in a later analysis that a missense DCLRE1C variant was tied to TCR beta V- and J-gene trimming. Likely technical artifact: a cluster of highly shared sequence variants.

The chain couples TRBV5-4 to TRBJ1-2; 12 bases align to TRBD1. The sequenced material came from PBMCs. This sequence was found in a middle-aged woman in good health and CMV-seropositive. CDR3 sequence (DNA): TGTGCCAGCGCCCTCTCCGGGACAGGGGGCTCTGGCTACACCTTC. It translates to CASALSGTGGSGYTF.